This T cell receptor (beta chain) emerged from a study of cytomegalovirus exposure and HLA in healthy donors. Study as a whole: Later, an analysis reported that the roughly 120 validation repertoires had used the same platform as the 500 to 800 first-cohort repertoires.

General study points: With high specificity and sensitivity, the classifier reportedly diagnosed cytomegalovirus status.

Profiled with immunoSEQ multiplex PCR; TCRdb holds only in-frame clones, not every one. The sample holds around 250,000 clones, around 90% seen once. As for this clone: What it binds is not known.

The CDR3 has 14 residues. The germline V gene has CDR1 SGHAT and CDR2 FQNNGV. The J segment lost 5 bases and the V segment lost 5 bases, leaving 6 bases of the junction unmatched. What was sequenced was PBMCs. The origin of this receptor is a woman in her late teens or twenties in good health and CMV-seronegative. The chain recombines TRBV11-2 with TRBJ2-5; 9 bases agree with TRBD2. This chain's CDR3 is CASSPGLARETQYF. The CDR3 region has the DNA TGTGCCAGCAGCCCGGGACTAGCAAGGGAGACCCAGTACTTC.